This TCR beta chain is drawn from a study of blood T cell repertoires in COVID-19. V shed 5 bases and J shed 3 bases, with 10 bases lying between them. CDR1 LNHDA and CDR2 SQIVND come from the germline V gene (reference sequence). The length of the CDR3 is 13 residues. Profiling relied on immunoSEQ multiplex PCR, and the TCRdb table lists in-frame clones only, not all of them. The sample has roughly 200,000 clones; about 88% are singletons. The clonotype originates from a young man with active or convalescent COVID-19. The sample taken for sequencing was peripheral blood. The chain employs TRBV19 and TRBJ1-1; weak D call: TRBD1 (6 bases). The DNA of the CDR3 is TGTGCCAGTAGTCCCAGGGGTCACACTGAAGCTTTCTTT. It specifies CASSPRGHTEAFF.